The clone carrying this T cell receptor beta chain was detected a few times. This entry comes from a study of molecular identifiers for immune sequencing clone quantification. Study-wide context: Five portions were made in replicates from RNA of 20,000 or 100,000 naive CD8 cells, and four underwent sequencing.

Naive CD8 T cells were picked out by sorting for CD8+CD4-CCR7+CD45RA+. TCR libraries were built in bulk with a published protocol and specific TCR primers. In TCRdb, the PCR reads were re-called with MiXCR into one record per CDR3 protein. The sample holds approximately 550,000 distinct CDR3 sequences, over 20% seen once. The CDR3 sequence is 16 residues long. Trimming removed 4 bases at V and 5 bases at J, with 20 bases between. CDR1 and CDR2 from the germline V gene are SEHNR and FQNEAQ (reference sequence). The TCR comes from a human donor in good health. Some libraries in this study had Jurkat cell RNA spiked in. Input material: naive CD8+ T cells from blood, with Jurkat cell RNA spiked in. As for subset: FACS-sorted CD8+CD4-CCR7+CD45RA+ naive T cells. V usage is TRBV7-9 and J usage is TRBJ1-1; D is perhaps TRBD1 (5 bases). CDR3 sequence reads: CASSSGGQGFWTEAFF. The CDR3 region has the DNA TGTGCCAGCAGCTCCGGCGGGCAGGGATTTTGGACTGAAGCTTTCTTT.